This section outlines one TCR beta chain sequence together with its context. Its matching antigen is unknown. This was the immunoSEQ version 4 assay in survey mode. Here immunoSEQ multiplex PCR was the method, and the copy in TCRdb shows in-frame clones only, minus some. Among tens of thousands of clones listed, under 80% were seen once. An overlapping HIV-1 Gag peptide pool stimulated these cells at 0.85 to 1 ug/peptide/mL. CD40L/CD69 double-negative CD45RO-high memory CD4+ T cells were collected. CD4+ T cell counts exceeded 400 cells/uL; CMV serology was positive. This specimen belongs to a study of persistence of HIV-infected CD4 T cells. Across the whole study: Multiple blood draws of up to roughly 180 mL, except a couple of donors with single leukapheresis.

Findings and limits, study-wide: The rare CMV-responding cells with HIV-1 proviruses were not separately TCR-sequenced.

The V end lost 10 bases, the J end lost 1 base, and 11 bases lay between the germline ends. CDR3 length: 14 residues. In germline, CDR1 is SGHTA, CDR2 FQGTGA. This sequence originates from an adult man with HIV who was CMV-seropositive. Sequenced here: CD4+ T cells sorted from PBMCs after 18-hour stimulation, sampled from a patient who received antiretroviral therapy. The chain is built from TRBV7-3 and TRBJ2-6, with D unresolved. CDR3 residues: CATKQESGANVLTF. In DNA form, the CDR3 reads TGTGCCACTAAGCAGGAGTCTGGGGCCAACGTCCTGACTTTC.